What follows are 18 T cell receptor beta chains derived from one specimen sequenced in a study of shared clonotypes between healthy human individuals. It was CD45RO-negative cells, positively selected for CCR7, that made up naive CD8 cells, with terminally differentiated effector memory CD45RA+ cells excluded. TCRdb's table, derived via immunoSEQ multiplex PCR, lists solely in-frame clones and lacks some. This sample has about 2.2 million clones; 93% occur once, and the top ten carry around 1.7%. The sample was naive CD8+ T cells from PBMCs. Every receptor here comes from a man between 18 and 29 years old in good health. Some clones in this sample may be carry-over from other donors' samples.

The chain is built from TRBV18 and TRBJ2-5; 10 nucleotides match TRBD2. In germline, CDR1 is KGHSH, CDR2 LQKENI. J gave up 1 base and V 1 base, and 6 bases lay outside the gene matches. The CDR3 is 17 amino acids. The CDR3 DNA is TGTGCCAGCTCACCACAGGGGACTAGCGTTTTCCAAGAGACCCAGTACTTC. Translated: CASSPQGTSVFQETQYF.

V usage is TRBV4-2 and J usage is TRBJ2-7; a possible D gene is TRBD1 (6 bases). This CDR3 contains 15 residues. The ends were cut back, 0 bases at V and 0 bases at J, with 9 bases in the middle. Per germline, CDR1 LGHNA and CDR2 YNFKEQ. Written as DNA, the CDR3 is TGTGCCAGCAGCCAAGAGGACAGAAACTCCTACGAGCAGTACTTC. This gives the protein CASSQEDRNSYEQYF.

The CDR3 nucleotides read TGTGCCAGCAGCCCCCCTCGAGTCGAGCGGGAGTCGTTGGGTGAGCAGTTCTTC. This gives the protein CASSPPRVERESLGEQFF. The rearrangement links TRBV7-9 to TRBJ2-1, with 8 bases lining up with TRBD2. This CDR3 region has 18 residues. V was clipped by 5 bases and J by 9 bases; unmatched bases: 21. The V gene's germline CDR1 is SEHNR and CDR2 FQNEAQ (reference sequence). Looking up the rest from reference TRBV7-9 and TRBJ2-1 gives the full variable domain: DTGVSQNPRHKITKRGQNVTFRCDPISEHNRLYWYRQTLGQGPEFLTYFQNEAQLEKSRLLSDRFSAERPKGSFSTLEIQRTEQGDSAMYLCASSPPRVERESLGEQFFGPGTRLTVL.

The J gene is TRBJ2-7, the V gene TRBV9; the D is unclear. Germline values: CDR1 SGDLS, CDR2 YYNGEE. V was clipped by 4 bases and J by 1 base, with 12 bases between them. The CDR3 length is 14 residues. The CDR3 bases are TGTGCCAGCAGCCCCGATTGGCCTTCCTACGAGCAGTACTTC. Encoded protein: CASSPDWPSYEQYF.

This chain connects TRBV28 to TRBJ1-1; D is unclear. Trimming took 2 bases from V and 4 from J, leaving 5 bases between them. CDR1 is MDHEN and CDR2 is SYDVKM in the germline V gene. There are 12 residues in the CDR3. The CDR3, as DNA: TGTGCCAGCAGTTTAGAGGCCACTGAAGCTTTCTTT. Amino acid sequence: CASSLEATEAFF.

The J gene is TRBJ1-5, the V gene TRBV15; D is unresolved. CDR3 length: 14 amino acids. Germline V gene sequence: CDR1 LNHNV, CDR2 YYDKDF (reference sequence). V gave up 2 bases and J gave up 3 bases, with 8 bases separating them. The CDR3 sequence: CATSRSPDNQPQHF. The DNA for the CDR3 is TGTGCCACCAGCAGATCCCCAGACAATCAGCCCCAGCATTTT.

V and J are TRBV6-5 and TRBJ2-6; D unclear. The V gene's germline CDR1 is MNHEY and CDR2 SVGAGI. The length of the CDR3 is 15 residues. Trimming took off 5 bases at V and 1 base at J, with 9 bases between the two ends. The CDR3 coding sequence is TGTGCCAGCAGTCCCCCCAGGTCTGGGGCCAACGTCCTGACTTTC. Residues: CASSPPRSGANVLTF.

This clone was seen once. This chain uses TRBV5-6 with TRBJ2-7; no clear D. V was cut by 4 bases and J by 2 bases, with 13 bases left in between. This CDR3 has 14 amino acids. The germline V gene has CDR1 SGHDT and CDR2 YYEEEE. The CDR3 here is CASSRELGTYEQYF. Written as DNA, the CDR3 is TGTGCCAGCAGCCGAGAACTGGGTACCTACGAGCAGTACTTC. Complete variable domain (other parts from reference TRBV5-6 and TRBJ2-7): DAGVTQSPTHLIKTRGQQVTLRCSPKSGHDTVSWYQQALGQGPQFIFQYYEEEERQRGNFPDRFSGHQFPNYSSELNVNALLLGDSALYLCASSRELGTYEQYFGPGTRLTVT.

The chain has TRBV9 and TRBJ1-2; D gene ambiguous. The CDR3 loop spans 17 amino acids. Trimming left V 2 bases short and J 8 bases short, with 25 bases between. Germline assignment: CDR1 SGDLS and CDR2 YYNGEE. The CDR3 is CASSVDGNVGLSIGYTF. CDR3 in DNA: TGTGCCAGCAGCGTGGACGGAAACGTTGGGTTATCTATCGGCTACACCTTC.

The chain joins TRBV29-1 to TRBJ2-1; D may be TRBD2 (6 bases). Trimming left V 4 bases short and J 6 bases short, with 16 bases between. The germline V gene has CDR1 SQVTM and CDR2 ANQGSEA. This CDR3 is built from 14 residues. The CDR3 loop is CSVGRWDLLNEQFF. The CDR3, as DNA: TGCAGCGTTGGGCGTTGGGACTTGCTCAATGAGCAGTTCTTC.

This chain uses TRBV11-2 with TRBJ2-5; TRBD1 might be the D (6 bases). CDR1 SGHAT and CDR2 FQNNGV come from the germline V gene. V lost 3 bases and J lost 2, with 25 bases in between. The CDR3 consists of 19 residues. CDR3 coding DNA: TGTGCCAGCAGCTTCTGGCCGTCCCATCAGGGGCCTATTCAAGAGACCCAGTACTTC. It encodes CASSFWPSHQGPIQETQYF. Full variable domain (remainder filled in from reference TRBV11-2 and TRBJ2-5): EAGVAQSPRYKIIEKRQSVAFWCNPISGHATLYWYQQILGQGPKLLIQFQNNGVVDDSQLPKDRFSAERLKGVDSTLKIQPAKLEDSAVYLCASSFWPSHQGPIQETQYFGPGTRLLVL.

CDR3 protein: CASSWGQRNTEAFF. DNA of the CDR3: TGCGCCAGCAGCTGGGGACAGCGGAACACTGAAGCTTTCTTT. This sequence joins TRBV5-1 and TRBJ1-1; 7 bases line up with TRBD1. The CDR3 is 14 amino acids. Unmatched junction bases numbered 3, after V lost 3 bases and J lost 1 base. Germline CDR1 SGHRS, CDR2 YFSETQ.

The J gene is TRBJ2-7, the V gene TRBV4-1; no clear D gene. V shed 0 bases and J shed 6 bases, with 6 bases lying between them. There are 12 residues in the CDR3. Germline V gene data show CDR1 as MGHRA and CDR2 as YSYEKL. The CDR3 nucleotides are TGCGCCAGCAGCCAAGATCTAGGCGAGCAGTACTTC. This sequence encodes CASSQDLGEQYF.

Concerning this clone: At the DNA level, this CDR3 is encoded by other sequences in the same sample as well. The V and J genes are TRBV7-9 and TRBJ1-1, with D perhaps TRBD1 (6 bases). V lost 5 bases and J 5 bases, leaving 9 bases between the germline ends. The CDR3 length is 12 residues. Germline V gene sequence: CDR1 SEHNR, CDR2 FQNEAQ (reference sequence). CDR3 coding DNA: TGTGCCAGCAGCCCGGGGGCTACTGAAGCTTTCTTT. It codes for CASSPGATEAFF.

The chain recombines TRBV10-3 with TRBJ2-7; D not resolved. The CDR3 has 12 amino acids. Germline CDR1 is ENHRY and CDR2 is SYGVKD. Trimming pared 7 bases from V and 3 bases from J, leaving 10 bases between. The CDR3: CAITADHYEQYF. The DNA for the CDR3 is TGTGCCATCACTGCGGACCACTACGAGCAGTACTTC.

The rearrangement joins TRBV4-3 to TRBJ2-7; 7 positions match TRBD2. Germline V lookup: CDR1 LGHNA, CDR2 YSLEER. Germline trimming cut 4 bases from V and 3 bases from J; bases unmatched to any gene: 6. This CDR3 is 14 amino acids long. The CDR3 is CASSPEGGDYEQYF. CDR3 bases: TGCGCCAGCAGCCCCGAGGGAGGGGACTACGAGCAGTACTTC.

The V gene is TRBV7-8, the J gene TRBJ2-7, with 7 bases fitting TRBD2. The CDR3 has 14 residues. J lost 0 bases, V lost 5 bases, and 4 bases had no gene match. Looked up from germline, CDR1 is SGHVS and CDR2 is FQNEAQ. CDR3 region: CASSPSGISYEQYF. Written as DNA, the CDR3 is TGTGCCAGCAGCCCTAGCGGTATCTCCTACGAGCAGTACTTC.

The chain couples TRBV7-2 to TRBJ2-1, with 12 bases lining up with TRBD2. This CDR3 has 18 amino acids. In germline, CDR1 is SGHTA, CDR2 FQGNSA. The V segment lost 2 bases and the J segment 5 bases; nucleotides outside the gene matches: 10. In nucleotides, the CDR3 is TGTGCCAGCAGCTTAAAAGGCATACTAGCGGGAGGCCACAATGAGCAGTTCTTC. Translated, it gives CASSLKGILAGGHNEQFF.